This TCR beta chain was recovered during a study of T cell responses to AZD1222 COVID-19 vaccine. Notes on the study in general: Among spike-specific TCRs, nearly half reportedly target unmutated variant regions.

Deletions cut 1 base from V and 0 bases from J, with 16 bases between. The CDR3 is 17 residues long. Germline V gene lookup returns CDR1 MGHRA and CDR2 YSYEKL. This clone occurred a few times. Its antigen is currently unknown. The table came from immunoSEQ multiplex PCR; TCRdb's copy has only in-frame clones and leaves some out. This table holds 130,000 or so clones, 94% found once. The V call is TRBV4-1, the J call TRBJ2-7; D may be TRBD2 (6 bases). The source material was peripheral blood, sampled on day 0 of AZD1222 vaccination. This sequence originates from an adult in good health. The CDR3 sequence is CASSQGLARAVSYEQYF. The DNA of the CDR3 is TGCGCCAGCAGCCAAGGGCTAGCGAGGGCCGTCTCCTACGAGCAGTACTTC.